A single sample gave rise to the 3 T cell receptor beta chains below, sequenced in a study of shared clonotypes between healthy human individuals. Measured with immunoSEQ multiplex PCR; TCRdb has only the in-frame clones, and not every one. The table shows about 96,000 clones, with around 47% occurring only once. The specimen was PBMCs. These TCRs come from a woman aged 35 to 49 in good health. Some clones in this sample may be carry-over from other donors' samples.

In DNA form, the CDR3 reads TGTGCCAGCGGCCGGGGGGGGACAGGACCTAATGAGCAGTTCTTC. Protein sequence: CASGRGGTGPNEQFF. The chain links TRBV28 to TRBJ2-1; either TRBD1 or TRBD2 may supply D (8 bases each). The CDR3 runs to 15 residues. CDR1 is MDHEN, CDR2 SYDVKM, per germline. V was cut by 8 bases and J by 7 bases, with 21 bases left in between.

The rearrangement links TRBV15 to TRBJ2-7; 8 bases are shared with TRBD2. V dropped 5 bases and J dropped 0; count of bases not matched to a gene: 6. Looked up from germline, CDR1 is LNHNV and CDR2 is YYDKDF (reference sequence). The CDR3 covers 15 residues. The CDR3: CATSGRLASSYEQYF. The DNA of the CDR3 is TGTGCCACCAGCGGCCGACTAGCGTCCTCCTACGAGCAGTACTTC.

The chain is built from TRBV4-3 and TRBJ2-7; D not certain. V dropped 0 bases and J dropped 4 bases, with 7 bases sitting between them. This CDR3 contains 13 residues. Germline loops: CDR1 LGHNA, CDR2 YSLEER. The CDR3 here is CASSQDLHYEQYF. CDR3 nucleotides: TGCGCCAGCAGCCAAGATCTCCATTACGAGCAGTACTTC.